This record concerns one T cell receptor beta chain sequence. The antigen is unknown. Generated by immunoSEQ multiplex PCR, the TCRdb table keeps only in-frame clones and is missing some. This table holds fewer than 85,000 clones, approximately 84% found once. V was pared by 3 bases and J by 5 bases, with 7 bases of the junction left unmatched. Germline V gene data show CDR1 as MGHDK and CDR2 as SYGVNS. This CDR3 contains 16 residues. This sample is drawn from a study of OX40 agonist ivuxolimab in advanced cancers. Study information: Patients were dosed with the agonistic anti-OX40 (CD134) antibody ivuxolimab. Study outcomes and limitations: At doses 0.1 to 3.0 mg/kg, CD4+ and CD8+ clones expanded. Still undetermined is the antigen specificity of the expanded peripheral T cells.

This sequence originates from an adult with an advanced solid tumor such as melanoma, head and neck, liver or kidney cancer. V gene TRBV25-1 combines with J gene TRBJ2-5; 12 positions match TRBD2. This sample comprised CD4+ or CD8+ T cells sorted from blood, obtained in a trial of the OX40 agonist ivuxolimab. The CDR3 DNA is TGTGCCAGCAGTGAGAGGACTAGCGGGAACCCGGAGACCCAGTACTTC. This gives the protein CASSERTSGNPETQYF.